The 30 T cell receptor beta chains listed next were all sequenced from one sample in a study of spatial heterogeneity in lung cancer. MiXCR, applied by TCRdb to the 5' RACE reads, yields one record per CDR3 protein. The sample consists of 45,000 to 55,000 distinct CDR3 sequences, over 9.5% of them appearing once. Time point indicated: blood at routine non-recurrence follow-up after resection. The sample in question was PBMCs, obtained at follow-up. The receptors derive from a male donor with early-stage non-small cell lung cancer.

V gene TRBV7-7 combines with J gene TRBJ2-2; D remains unclear. The V gene lost 1 base and the J gene lost 2 bases, with 8 bases spanning the gap. Germline CDR1 is SSHAT and CDR2 is FNYEAQ (reference sequence). CDR3 length equals 15 residues. DNA of the CDR3: TGTGCCAGCAGCTTAGATGCCACTAACACCGGGGAGCTGTTTTTT. It is translated as CASSLDATNTGELFF.

This clonotype showed up many times. The genes are TRBV30 and TRBJ1-2; D is ambiguous. In germline, CDR1 is GTSNPN, CDR2 SVGIG (reference sequence). CDR3 size: 14 residues. Trimming took 4 bases from V and 4 from J, leaving 16 bases between them. The CDR3 protein is CAWNYPERTYGYTF. The CDR3 DNA is TGTGCCTGGAATTACCCCGAAAGAACCTATGGCTACACCTTC. The full variable domain, in which reference TRBV30 and TRBJ1-2 provide the parts outside the CDR3, is SQTIHQWPATLVQPVGSPLSLECTVEGTSNPNLYWYRQAAGRGLQLLFYSVGIGQISSEVPQNLSASRPQDRQFILSSKKLLLSDSGFYLCAWNYPERTYGYTFGSGTRLTVV.

Of note for this clonotype: A much larger clone is a single base away; this may be a read error. In nucleotides, the CDR3 is TGTGCCAATAGTAACGACAGGGAGAAGACCCAGTACTTC. It translates to CANSNDREKTQYF. This sequence joins TRBV19 and TRBJ2-5; 7 nucleotides align to TRBD1. The CDR3 extends over 13 amino acids. Germline V gives CDR1 LNHDA, CDR2 SQIVND (reference sequence).

This clonotype was seen at least ten times. This chain links TRBV3-1 with TRBJ2-7; 8 bases align to TRBD1. The V gene's germline CDR1 is LGHDT and CDR2 YNNKEL (reference sequence). The ends lost 2 bases at V and 5 bases at J; junction bases unmatched: 5. The CDR3 sequence is 14 residues long. The CDR3 region is CASSQHDRGHEQYF. In nucleotides, the CDR3 is TGTGCCAGCAGCCAACATGACAGGGGCCACGAGCAGTACTTC.

This clonotype was detected ten times or more. The gene calls are TRBV11-2 and TRBJ2-1, with D hard to call. This CDR3 comprises 11 residues. Germline V gene lookup returns CDR1 SGHAT and CDR2 FQNNGV. Trimming stripped 1 base from V and 6 bases from J, with 1 base between. Written as DNA, the CDR3 is TGTGCCAGCAGCTTAGTCAATGAGCAGTTCTTC. Translating it yields CASSLVNEQFF.

This clonotype was found a few times. The chain combines TRBV7-9 with TRBJ2-1; D unresolved. Deletions cut 5 bases from V and 7 bases from J, with 24 bases between. CDR1 is SEHNR and CDR2 is FQNEAQ in the germline V gene (reference sequence). The CDR3 loop spans 17 amino acids. The CDR3 loop reads CASSTGFRNPGANEQFF. The CDR3 nucleotides are TGTGCCAGCAGCACCGGGTTTCGGAACCCCGGAGCAAATGAGCAGTTCTTC.

There are a few counts of this clonotype. The CDR3 DNA follows: TGTGCCAGCAGTGGGCGGGACAGGAGCGAAAAACTGTTTTTT. Its translation is CASSGRDRSEKLFF. The genes are TRBV2 and TRBJ1-4; 8 nucleotides line up with TRBD1. The CDR3 has 14 amino acids. V lost 4 bases to trimming and J lost 8 bases; unmatched junction nucleotides: 6. Germline V CDR1 and CDR2: SNHLY, FYNNEI.

This clonotype was counted ten times or more. V gene TRBV6-2 or TRBV6-3 combines with J gene TRBJ1-1; D not resolved. The CDR3 is 12 residues long. The V gene's germline CDR1 is MNHEY and CDR2 SVGEGT. Deletions cut 2 bases from V and 5 bases from J, with 6 bases between. The CDR3 loop reads CASSYTETEAFF. For the CDR3, the DNA is TGTGCCAGCAGTTACACCGAGACTGAAGCTTTCTTT.

This clonotype was observed many times. V gene TRBV18 combines with J gene TRBJ2-1; D gene ambiguous. This CDR3 comprises 14 residues. The V and J ends lost 3 bases and 8 bases respectively, with 14 bases between them. Germline V gene sequence: CDR1 KGHSH, CDR2 LQKENI. Here the CDR3 reads CASSPTARRDEQFF. DNA for the CDR3: TGTGCCAGCTCACCTACAGCCAGACGGGATGAGCAGTTCTTC.

V is TRBV6-5 and J is TRBJ1-5, with TRBD1 as a possible D gene (5 bases). This CDR3 contains 15 residues. The germline V gene encodes CDR1 MNHEY and CDR2 SVGAGI. Trimming stripped 2 bases from V and 5 bases from J, with 13 bases between. The CDR3, as DNA: TGTGCCAGCAGTTACCCAGGGCTGGTCGATCAGCCCCAGCATTTT. Its protein product is CASSYPGLVDQPQHF.

This clonotype was picked up a small number of times. This chain joins TRBV12-3 or TRBV12-4 and TRBJ1-1; 7 bases are a match to TRBD1. This CDR3 is built from 12 residues. With V trimmed by 5 bases and J by 5 bases, 2 bases remained unmatched. Here the CDR3 DNA reads TGTGCCAGCAGTCGACAGGGAACTGAAGCTTTCTTT. Its translation is CASSRQGTEAFF.

This clonotype was recorded many times. This chain joins TRBV12-3 or TRBV12-4 and TRBJ1-1, with D tentatively TRBD1 (5 bases). The CDR3 contains 13 residues. Trimming cost V 3 bases and J 11 bases, with 16 bases left between them. The CDR3 nucleotides read TGTGCCAGCAGTTTCGACAGCTGGTCGTCGGCTTTCTTT. It codes for CASSFDSWSSAFF.

The sample holds many counts of this clonotype. The V and J genes are TRBV4-3 and TRBJ1-5; TRBD1 matches 7 bases. This CDR3 is built from 18 residues. Germline CDR1 and CDR2: LGHNA and YSLEER. V shed 4 bases, J shed 0 bases, and the junction held 12 bases outside the gene matches. CDR3 region: CASSRQWGTAYSNQPQHF. CDR3 DNA sequence: TGCGCCAGCAGCCGGCAGTGGGGGACAGCTTATAGCAATCAGCCCCAGCATTTT.

Only a few counts were recorded for this clonotype. The chain employs TRBV7-6 and TRBJ2-5; D might be TRBD2 (6 bases). CDR3 length: 15 residues. Trimming removed 0 bases from V and 4 bases from J, with 12 bases in between. CDR1 and CDR2 (germline): SGHVS, FNYEAQ. The CDR3 DNA follows: TGTGCCAGCAGCTTAGCGCGGGATAGGGGAGAGACCCAGTACTTC. The encoded protein is CASSLARDRGETQYF. The variable domain in full, completed from reference TRBV7-6 and TRBJ2-5, reads GAGVSQSPRYKVTKRGQDVALRCDPISGHVSLYWYRQALGQGPEFLTYFNYEAQQDKSGLPNDRFSAERPEGSISTLTIQRTEQRDSAMYRCASSLARDRGETQYFGPGTRLLVL.

V gene TRBV5-8 combines with J gene TRBJ2-5, with 7 nucleotides matching TRBD1. The CDR3 has 13 residues. In germline, CDR1 is SGHTS, CDR2 YDEGEE. V was pared by 4 bases and J by 3 bases, with 3 bases of the junction left unmatched. CDR3 in DNA: TGTGCCAGCAGCCCGGACAGGAAAGAGACCCAGTACTTC. It translates to CASSPDRKETQYF.

Many counts were recorded for this clonotype. The chain employs TRBV7-2 and TRBJ2-2; 8 nucleotides align to TRBD2. J lost 3 bases, V lost 5 bases, and 11 bases had no gene match. The CDR3 runs 17 residues. Germline loops: CDR1 SGHTA, CDR2 FQGNSA. The CDR3 reads CASSQGLARVYTGELFF. CDR3 sequence (DNA): TGTGCCAGCAGCCAAGGACTAGCACGAGTATACACCGGGGAGCTGTTTTTT.

There are many counts of this clonotype. The chain is built from TRBV10-3 and TRBJ1-1, with D unresolved. CDR3 size: 15 residues. Germline V gene sequence: CDR1 ENHRY, CDR2 SYGVKD. V was trimmed by 8 bases and J by 1 base, leaving 17 bases between them. The CDR3 here is CAIQSEVVRNTEAFF. The CDR3 nucleotides read TGTGCCATCCAGAGTGAGGTCGTCCGGAACACTGAAGCTTTCTTT.

This clonotype was counted at least ten times. The rearrangement uses TRBV29-1 and TRBJ2-5; maybe TRBD2 (6 bases). Trimming removed 3 bases at V and 8 bases at J, with 16 bases between. Germline V gene lookup returns CDR1 SQVTM and CDR2 ANQGSEA. This CDR3 is built from 13 residues. CDR3 in DNA: TGCAGCGTTGATATGGAGGGTATCGTAACCCAGTACTTC. Translated: CSVDMEGIVTQYF.

The sample holds a few counts of this clonotype. The gene calls are TRBV15 and TRBJ1-1; D ambiguous. The CDR3 runs to 15 residues. Germline CDR1 reads LNHNV; CDR2 reads YYDKDF (reference sequence). V lost 0 bases and J lost 4, with 12 bases in between. The CDR3 protein is CATSRDEGWGTEAFF. The CDR3 nucleotides are TGTGCCACCAGCAGAGACGAGGGTTGGGGCACTGAAGCTTTCTTT.

This clonotype was detected only a few times. V and J are TRBV6-5 and TRBJ2-7; TRBD1 is a possible D gene (6 bases). The CDR3 runs to 16 residues. V was clipped by 0 bases and J by 0 bases, with 12 bases between them. Germline V CDR1 and CDR2: MNHEY, SVGAGI. CDR3 protein: CASSYSAGTHSYEQYF. The CDR3 region has the DNA TGTGCCAGCAGTTACTCGGCTGGGACACACTCCTACGAGCAGTACTTC.

This clonotype has just a few counts. This chain uses TRBV4-3 with TRBJ2-5; D might be TRBD2 (5 bases). Germline-derived CDR1 and CDR2 are LGHNA and YSLEER. This CDR3 is built from 16 residues. V shed 0 bases and J shed 4 bases, with 15 bases lying between them. The CDR3 DNA reads TGCGCCAGCAGCCAAGATCGCGGGTCGGTCGCAGAGACCCAGTACTTC. It translates to CASSQDRGSVAETQYF.

This clonotype was seen a few times. The gene calls are TRBV7-2 and TRBJ2-7, with 10 positions matching TRBD2. Per the germline V gene, CDR1 is SGHTA and CDR2 is FQGNSA. This CDR3 spans 16 amino acids. After removal of 4 bases from V and 3 bases from J, the junction contained 9 bases not matched to a gene. In DNA form, the CDR3 reads TGTGCCAGCAGCTCGACATCTAGCGGGAGCCGCTACGAGCAGTACTTC. Translated: CASSSTSSGSRYEQYF.

This clonotype was seen many times. The genes are TRBV19 and TRBJ1-2, with D maybe TRBD1 (6 bases). This CDR3 comprises 18 residues. CDR1 and CDR2 (germline): LNHDA, SQIVND (reference sequence). Trimming left V 4 bases short and J 0 bases short, with 21 bases between. The CDR3 loop reads CASSTNGGTELANYGYTF. In nucleotides, the CDR3 is TGTGCCAGTAGTACCAACGGGGGCACAGAGTTAGCTAACTATGGCTACACCTTC.

There are many counts of this clonotype. The V and J genes are TRBV18 and TRBJ1-1, with D unresolved. Germline-derived CDR1 and CDR2 are KGHSH and LQKENI. V was trimmed by 5 bases and J by 4 bases, leaving 14 bases between them. The CDR3 has 14 residues. CDR3: CASSSDNAGTEAFF. The CDR3 coding sequence is TGTGCCAGCTCATCCGACAATGCGGGCACTGAAGCTTTCTTT.

This clonotype was seen only a few times. The chain is built from TRBV6-6 and TRBJ2-5; 8 nucleotides agree with TRBD1. The trim removed 2 bases at V and 3 bases at J, leaving 8 bases unmatched. This CDR3 is 16 amino acids long. Per the germline V gene, CDR1 is MNHNY and CDR2 is SVGAGI (reference sequence). The CDR3 region has the DNA TGTGCCAGCAGTTACCCAGGGGGCGGGAAGGAAGAGACCCAGTACTTC. Translating it yields CASSYPGGGKEETQYF.

This clonotype was seen repeatedly, ten times or more. This CDR3 is CASSLESSSNYGYTF. The CDR3, as DNA: TGTGCCAGCAGCTTAGAATCCAGTTCTAACTATGGCTACACCTTC. This chain links TRBV11-2 with TRBJ1-2; no clear D. V lost 0 bases and J lost 0, with 8 bases in between. CDR3 length: 15 residues. CDR1 SGHAT and CDR2 FQNNGV come from the germline V gene.

The chain has TRBV19 and TRBJ2-3; 8 nucleotides match TRBD1. CDR3 size: 15 residues. Germline V gene data show CDR1 as LNHDA and CDR2 as SQIVND (reference sequence). J was trimmed by 3 bases and V by 3 bases; bases with no gene match: 5. CDR3 in amino acids: CASSMDRVRTDTQYF. The CDR3, as DNA: TGTGCCAGTAGTATGGACAGGGTGAGAACAGATACGCAGTATTTT.

This clonotype showed up many times. The chain employs TRBV12-3 or TRBV12-4 and TRBJ1-1; D possibly corresponds to TRBD1 (5 bases). The CDR3 consists of 13 residues. Between the trimmed V and J ends, which lost 4 bases and 5 bases, there was a span of 11 bases. The CDR3 is CASSSRVGTEAFF. CDR3 coding DNA: TGTGCCAGCAGTTCCAGGGTTGGGACTGAAGCTTTCTTT.

The chain uses TRBV7-2 and TRBJ2-3; D remains ambiguous. The ends were cut back, 6 bases at V and 2 bases at J, with 18 bases in the middle. This CDR3 spans 16 amino acids. The germline gives CDR1 SGHTA, CDR2 FQGNSA. This CDR3 is CASSPQPSTSTDTQYF. CDR3 in DNA: TGTGCCAGCAGTCCCCAACCCTCGACGTCCACAGATACGCAGTATTTT.

This clonotype has a count of ten or more. J is TRBJ1-5 and V is TRBV12-3 or TRBV12-4, with TRBD1 matching over 7 bases. The V and J ends lost 6 bases and 8 bases, in that order; junction bases with no gene match: 7. This CDR3 has 13 amino acids. CDR3 sequence (DNA): TGTGCCAGCAGAGGACAGGAGCACGAGCCCCAGCATTTT. Encoded protein: CASRGQEHEPQHF.